The 25 T cell receptor beta chains below all came from one sample that was sequenced in a study of blood T cell repertoires in COVID-19. Generated by immunoSEQ multiplex PCR, the TCRdb table keeps only in-frame clones and is missing some. The profile shows fewer than 40,000 clones, approximately 91% of them singletons. The specimen sequenced was peripheral blood. The receptor set was obtained from a human donor with active COVID-19. The donor label of this sample is uncertain.

J is TRBJ1-1 and V is TRBV9; D possibly corresponds to TRBD1 (6 bases). Trimming removed 0 bases at V and 5 bases at J, with 8 bases between. The CDR3 runs to 13 residues. Germline V gene sequence: CDR1 SGDLS, CDR2 YYNGEE. The CDR3 coding sequence is TGTGCCAGCAGCGTAGACAGGGAGACTGAAGCTTTCTTT. Its translation is CASSVDRETEAFF.

This chain joins TRBV7-2 and TRBJ2-5, with D tentatively TRBD2 (6 bases). CDR1 is SGHTA and CDR2 is FQGNSA in the germline V gene. V was shortened by 1 base and J by 5 bases, with 11 bases between the two germline ends. CDR3 size: 14 residues. This CDR3 is CASSLGAGLETQYF. The CDR3 coding sequence is TGTGCCAGCAGCTTAGGGGCGGGGCTGGAGACCCAGTACTTC.

The chain has TRBV27 and TRBJ2-7; no clear D. CDR3 size: 14 residues. Per the germline V gene, CDR1 is MNHEY and CDR2 is SMNVEV (reference sequence). V gave up 0 bases and J gave up 4 bases, with 10 bases separating them. The chain's CDR3 is CASSLSPSGYEQYF. In DNA form, the CDR3 reads TGTGCCAGCAGTTTATCCCCGTCGGGTTACGAGCAGTACTTC.

V is TRBV7-8 and J is TRBJ2-5; tentative D call: TRBD1 (5 bases). Trimming shortened V by 8 bases and J by 5 bases, and 12 bases separated the two germline ends. The CDR3 runs to 12 residues. CDR1 and CDR2 (germline): SGHVS, FQNEAQ. For the CDR3, the DNA is TGTGCCAGCGGTTCAGGGTTTGAGACCCAGTACTTC. The encoded protein is CASGSGFETQYF.

CDR3 in DNA: TGTGCCAGCACCGGGCGGCTAGCGGGCGGTCCCGGGGAGCTGTTTTTT. Translated: CASTGRLAGGPGELFF. The chain uses TRBV7-9 and TRBJ2-2, with TRBD2 matching 8 bases. The V gene end was trimmed by 7 bases and the J gene end by 6 bases; junction bases not matched to a gene: 13. The CDR3 length is 16 residues. Looked up from germline, CDR1 is SEHNR and CDR2 is FQNEAQ (reference sequence). The full variable domain, rest sourced from reference TRBV7-9 and TRBJ2-2, is DTGVSQNPRHKITKRGQNVTFRCDPISEHNRLYWYRQTLGQGPEFLTYFQNEAQLEKSRLLSDRFSAERPKGSFSTLEIQRTEQGDSAMYLCASTGRLAGGPGELFFGEGSRLTVL.

This clone was recorded once. The chain recombines TRBV6-4 with TRBJ1-4; 10 positions agree with TRBD1. V dropped 4 bases and J dropped 6; count of bases not matched to a gene: 5. The CDR3 spans 15 residues. Germline assignment: CDR1 MRHNA and CDR2 SNTAGT. The CDR3 loop reads CASSVTGTGDEKLFF. In nucleotides, the CDR3 is TGTGCCAGCAGTGTTACCGGGACAGGGGATGAAAAACTGTTTTTT.

This clone appeared once. This rearrangement joins TRBV11-2 to TRBJ1-2; maybe TRBD1 (5 bases). V dropped 3 bases and J dropped 7 bases, with 12 bases sitting between them. Germline V gene data show CDR1 as SGHAT and CDR2 as FQNNGV. CDR3 length equals 13 residues. CDR3 sequence reads: CASSLGGNRGYTF. The CDR3 coding sequence is TGTGCCAGCAGCTTGGGGGGGAACCGTGGCTACACCTTC. Full variable domain (rest looked up from reference TRBV11-2 and TRBJ1-2): EAGVAQSPRYKIIEKRQSVAFWCNPISGHATLYWYQQILGQGPKLLIQFQNNGVVDDSQLPKDRFSAERLKGVDSTLKIQPAKLEDSAVYLCASSLGGNRGYTFGSGTRLTVV.

This chain links TRBV10-3 with TRBJ1-2, with 7 bases fitting TRBD1. Unmatched junction bases numbered 3, after V lost 3 bases and J lost 2 bases. Germline V gene data show CDR1 as ENHRY and CDR2 as SYGVKD. The CDR3 extends over 14 amino acids. Here the CDR3 DNA reads TGTGCCATCAGTGACACAGGGGTAAACTATGGCTACACCTTC. Amino acids: CAISDTGVNYGYTF.

V usage is TRBV5-6 and J usage is TRBJ1-5, with TRBD1 matching over 8 bases. CDR1 is SGHDT, CDR2 YYEEEE, per germline. V gave up 1 base and J gave up 4 bases; unmatched junction bases: 10. The CDR3 is 17 residues long. The CDR3 reads CASSLRQGIPRNQPQHF. The CDR3 bases are TGTGCCAGCAGCTTGCGACAGGGGATTCCGCGGAATCAGCCCCAGCATTTT. Together with reference TRBV5-6 and TRBJ1-5, the CDR3 gives the full variable domain: DAGVTQSPTHLIKTRGQQVTLRCSPKSGHDTVSWYQQALGQGPQFIFQYYEEEERQRGNFPDRFSGHQFPNYSSELNVNALLLGDSALYLCASSLRQGIPRNQPQHFGDGTRLSIL.

J is TRBJ1-5 and V is TRBV5-1; 10 bases agree with TRBD1. The CDR3 length is 20 residues. Germline V gene sequence: CDR1 SGHRS, CDR2 YFSETQ. Trimming removed 3 bases from V and 3 bases from J; junction bases left unmatched: 18. CDR3 in amino acids: CASSSDHRTGGSDFNQPQHF. CDR3 DNA: TGCGCCAGCAGCTCCGACCACAGGACAGGGGGGTCTGATTTCAATCAGCCCCAGCATTTT.

The chain has TRBV5-1 and TRBJ2-7; 10 positions agree with TRBD2. Looked up from germline, CDR1 is SGHRS and CDR2 is YFSETQ. The ends lost 4 bases at V and 5 bases at J; junction bases unmatched: 12. This CDR3 has 16 amino acids. The CDR3: CASSPGGLAGVDEQYF. The CDR3 coding sequence is TGCGCCAGCAGCCCCGGAGGCCTAGCGGGGGTCGACGAGCAGTACTTC. The complete variable domain, with remaining parts taken from reference TRBV5-1 and TRBJ2-7, reads KAGVTQTPRYLIKTRGQQVTLSCSPISGHRSVSWYQQTPGQGLQFLFEYFSETQRNKGNFPGRFSGRQFSNSRSEMNVSTLELGDSALYLCASSPGGLAGVDEQYFGPGTRLTVT.

The chain couples TRBV10-2 to TRBJ2-3, with 12 bases matching TRBD2. The CDR3 is 15 residues long. Losses at the gene ends were 6 bases for V and 5 bases for J; bases not matched to a gene: 6. Germline CDR1 is WSHSY and CDR2 is SAAADI. The CDR3 DNA is TGCGCCAGCAGCCCTAGCGGGGGGGATGTAGATACGCAGTATTTT. This translates into CASSPSGGDVDTQYF.

The chain is built from TRBV18 and TRBJ2-7; 9 bases align to TRBD2. The CDR3 contains 13 residues. The V and J ends lost 2 bases and 7 bases, in that order; junction bases with no gene match: 3. Germline V gene data show CDR1 as KGHSH and CDR2 as LQKENI. The DNA of the CDR3 is TGTGCCAGCTCACCAGTAGCGGGGGATGAGCAGTACTTC. Amino acid sequence: CASSPVAGDEQYF. Drawing the rest from reference TRBV18 and TRBJ2-7, the complete variable domain is NAGVMQNPRHLVRRRGQEARLRCSPMKGHSHVYWYRQLPEEGLKFMVYLQKENIIDESGMPKERFSAEFPKEGPSILRIQQVVRGDSAAYFCASSPVAGDEQYFGPGTRLTVT.

The chain carries TRBV5-1 and TRBJ1-2, with D uncertain. The CDR3 is 12 amino acids. Trimming cost V 0 bases and J 7 bases, with 7 bases left between them. Germline-derived CDR1 and CDR2 are SGHRS and YFSETQ. The CDR3 region has the DNA TGCGCCAGCAGCTTGGCTTTCAGTGGCTACACCTTC. Its translation: CASSLAFSGYTF.

The chain is built from TRBV18 and TRBJ2-3, with a tentative D call TRBD2 (6 bases). CDR1 KGHSH and CDR2 LQKENI come from the germline V gene. The germline V and J ends were trimmed by 3 bases and 1 base, with 20 bases remaining between them. This CDR3 has 18 residues. The CDR3 here is CASSPLSGVASGTDTQYF. In DNA form, the CDR3 reads TGTGCCAGCTCACCCCTAAGTGGTGTGGCTAGCGGCACAGATACGCAGTATTTT.

The chain joins TRBV2 to TRBJ2-7, with D possibly being TRBD2 (7 bases). Germline lookup yields CDR1 SNHLY and CDR2 FYNNEI. The CDR3 sequence is 15 residues long. Trimming shortened V by 4 bases and J by 3 bases, and 16 bases separated the two germline ends. The CDR3 region is CASSGGGPRLYEQYF. In nucleotides, the CDR3 is TGTGCCAGCAGTGGGGGGGGCCCCAGGCTCTACGAGCAGTACTTC.

This clone showed up just once. V gene TRBV5-4 combines with J gene TRBJ1-1, with D maybe TRBD1 (5 bases). Germline CDR1 is SGHNT and CDR2 is YYREEE (reference sequence). Trimming cost V 2 bases and J 1 base, with 18 bases left between them. CDR3 length: 17 amino acids. For the CDR3, the DNA is TGTGCCAGCAGCTTTGGGAGGGGCGGGGGTCCGAACACTGAAGCTTTCTTT. Amino acid sequence: CASSFGRGGGPNTEAFF.

The J gene is TRBJ2-3, the V gene TRBV19; 10 positions agree with TRBD2. CDR3 size: 16 residues. Germline CDR1 LNHDA, CDR2 SQIVND (reference sequence). The J segment lost 2 bases and the V segment lost 3 bases, leaving 5 bases of the junction unmatched. For the CDR3, the DNA is TGTGCCAGTAGTATGGGAGCGGGGGGGTCCACAGATACGCAGTATTTT. It encodes CASSMGAGGSTDTQYF.

The chain is built from TRBV21-1 and TRBJ2-2; the table's D call, TRBD1, has no DNA check behind it. TRBV21-1 is described as a pseudogene. The CDR3 extends over 16 amino acids. The CDR3 bases are TGTGCCAGCAGCAGGCAGGAAGCCATGAACACCGGGGAGCTGTTTTTT. The encoded protein is CASSRQEAMNTGELFF.

The chain uses TRBV10-2 and TRBJ2-7; 8 bases fit TRBD2. CDR3 size: 12 residues. The V gene end was trimmed by 9 bases and the J gene end by 2 bases; junction bases not matched to a gene: 3. Germline assignment: CDR1 WSHSY and CDR2 SAAADI. CDR3 bases: TGCGCCAGTATAGCGGGAACCTACGAGCAGTACTTC. Translating gives CASIAGTYEQYF.

The rearrangement links TRBV5-8 to TRBJ1-2; TRBD1 agrees at 7 bases. CDR3 length equals 16 residues. In germline, CDR1 is SGHTS, CDR2 YDEGEE. The junction had 11 bases not matched to a gene; V was cut back by 0 bases and J by 6 bases. The CDR3 region is CASSLARDSPKDGYTF. The CDR3, as DNA: TGTGCCAGCAGCTTGGCTCGGGACAGTCCGAAGGATGGCTACACCTTC.

V gene TRBV28 combines with J gene TRBJ2-3; 10 nucleotides match TRBD1. This CDR3 is 16 amino acids long. V lost 1 base, J lost 2 bases, and 3 bases stayed unmatched. Per the germline V gene, CDR1 is MDHEN and CDR2 is SYDVKM. The CDR3 DNA reads TGTGCCAGCAGTTTATTGGGACAGGGGACCACAGATACGCAGTATTTT. Amino acid sequence: CASSLLGQGTTDTQYF.

This rearrangement joins TRBV30 to TRBJ1-3; TRBD1 matches at 9 bases. The CDR3 is 20 residues long. V dropped 0 bases and J dropped 3; count of bases not matched to a gene: 18. Germline CDR1 reads GTSNPN; CDR2 reads SVGIG (reference sequence). Here the CDR3 reads CAWSVNRGTQGARGGNTIYF. CDR3 in DNA: TGTGCCTGGAGTGTAAATCGGGGGACACAGGGGGCAAGAGGTGGAAACACCATATATTTT.

The chain employs TRBV28 and TRBJ1-6; 11 bases match TRBD1. With 6 bases clipped from V and 0 bases from J, the junction kept 7 bases outside the gene matches. This CDR3 has 18 residues. Germline CDR1 MDHEN, CDR2 SYDVKM. The CDR3 bases are TGTGCCAGCAGGCAGGACAGGGGGCCGAGCTCCTATAATTCACCCCTCCACTTT. Protein sequence: CASRQDRGPSSYNSPLHF.

The J gene is TRBJ2-5, the V gene TRBV9; 8 bases are a match to TRBD2. CDR1 is SGDLS and CDR2 is YYNGEE in the germline V gene. Trimming at V came to 3 bases and at J to 5 bases, leaving 18 bases not matched to a gene. The CDR3 length is 18 residues. The CDR3 DNA reads as TGTGCCAGCAGCGGCCCTGGGACTAACGGGGGGGCCCGGGAGACCCAGTACTTC. Translation: CASSGPGTNGGARETQYF.